This paragraph covers one TCR beta chain sequence. Samples of blood were obtained at baseline, on cycle 4 day 1, and on cycle 7 day 1. The sample is drawn from a study of OX40 agonist ivuxolimab in advanced cancers. Study context: A history of anti-PD-1, anti-PD-L1 or anti-CTLA-4 therapy was acceptable, and approximately 40% had some.

The germline V gene encodes CDR1 MNHEY and CDR2 SMNVEV (reference sequence). The CDR3 has 14 amino acids. Trimming left V 2 bases short and J 5 bases short, with 12 bases between. Libraries were prepared by immunoSEQ multiplex PCR; TCRdb keeps only in-frame clonotypes and omits some of them. The table has 35,000 or so clones, about 90% seen once. Specimen: CD4+ or CD8+ T cells sorted from blood, collected in a trial of the OX40 agonist ivuxolimab. The clonotype comes from an adult with an advanced solid tumor such as melanoma, head and neck, liver or kidney cancer. The V gene is TRBV27, the J gene TRBJ1-1; D might be TRBD1 (5 bases). CDR3 DNA: TGTGCCAGCAGTTTAACCCGGGGCATAACTGAAGCTTTCTTT. Residues: CASSLTRGITEAFF.